A selection of T cell receptor beta chains follows, all from one sample in a study of post-analysis software for immune sequencing data. TCRdb itself ran the PCR reads through MiXCR, one entry per CDR3 protein. The table records about 540,000 distinct CDR3 sequences, around a third of them present only once. The material sequenced was blood. The origin of the receptors is a girl under 18 with multiple sclerosis. Both conserved end residues are part of each CDR3. A D gene is named only where the DNA matches it firmly. Size tells how often a clone was seen (once, few, many) or the class of an expanded clone, and some rows leave it out.

clone size: -
D gene: TRBD1
V gene: TRBV7-3
J gene: TRBJ2-1
CDR3 DNA: TGTGCCAGCAGCTTGGGACAGGGGTTGCCCTACGATGAGCAGTTCTTC
CDR3 protein: CASSLGQGLPYDEQFF

clone size: few
D gene: TRBD2
V gene: TRBV9
J gene: TRBJ2-1
CDR3 DNA: TGTGCCAGCAGCGTGTTGGGACTAGCGGGGTACAATGAGCAGTTCTTC
CDR3 protein: CASSVLGLAGYNEQFF

clone size: -
D gene: -
V gene: TRBV5-1
J gene: TRBJ1-1
CDR3 DNA: TGCGCCAGCAGCAATACCGGAGTAAACACTGAAGCTTTCTTT
CDR3 protein: CASSNTGVNTEAFF

clone size: -
D gene: TRBD1
V gene: TRBV20-1
J gene: TRBJ1-2
CDR3 DNA: TGCGGTGCCTACAGGGGCGCAAGCAAACTTTATGGCTACACCTTC
CDR3 protein: CGAYRGASKLYGYTF

clone size: -
D gene: -
V gene: TRBV6-6
J gene: TRBJ2-4
CDR3 DNA: TGTGCCAGCAGTTACTCGACGTTTGCGGGAGCCAAAAACATTCAGTACTTC
CDR3 protein: CASSYSTFAGAKNIQYF

clone size: -
D gene: TRBD1
V gene: TRBV29-1
J gene: TRBJ2-1
CDR3 DNA: TGCAGCGTCCAGGACAGGGGGCGGGAGAATGAGCAGTTCTTC
CDR3 protein: CSVQDRGRENEQFF

clone size: few
D gene: -
V gene: TRBV6-5
J gene: TRBJ1-2
CDR3 DNA: TGTGCCAGCAGTTCCCTACCGCAGGGGAACTATGGCTACACCTTC
CDR3 protein: CASSSLPQGNYGYTF

clone size: -
D gene: -
V gene: TRBV6-1
J gene: TRBJ2-3
CDR3 DNA: TGTGCCAGCAATATGGACAAGGGAGCAGATACGCAGTATTTT
CDR3 protein: CASNMDKGADTQYF

clone size: few
D gene: -
V gene: TRBV6-5
J gene: TRBJ1-2
CDR3 DNA: TGTGCCAGCAGTTATTACGGGTCAGGCTATGGCTACACCTTC
CDR3 protein: CASSYYGSGYGYTF

clone size: -
D gene: -
V gene: TRBV6-1
J gene: TRBJ1-4
CDR3 DNA: TGTGCCAGCAGTGCCCCAGGGACAACTAATGAAAAACGGTTTTTT
CDR3 protein: CASSAPGTTNEKRFF

clone size: -
D gene: TRBD1
V gene: TRBV5-4
J gene: TRBJ2-7
CDR3 DNA: TGTGCCAGCAGCTTGGTTGACAGGGTAGGCGAGCAGTACTTC
CDR3 protein: CASSLVDRVGEQYF

clone size: -
D gene: -
V gene: TRBV5-8
J gene: TRBJ1-2
CDR3 DNA: TGTGCCAGCAGCTTGGATCTCGGGGGCGACTTACGAAACTATGGCTACACCTTC
CDR3 protein: CASSLDLGGDLRNYGYTF

clone size: many
D gene: TRBD2
V gene: TRBV20-1
J gene: TRBJ2-1
CDR3 DNA: TGCAGTGCTAGCGGGGGGGTTTACAATGAGCAGTTCTTC
CDR3 protein: CSASGGVYNEQFF

clone size: many
D gene: -
V gene: TRBV7-9
J gene: TRBJ2-5
CDR3 DNA: TGTGCCACAACCATCTATACCCTTGACTTGCTGGGGGTGACCCAGTACTTC
CDR3 protein: CATTIYTLDLLGVTQYF

clone size: few
D gene: -
V gene: TRBV29-1
J gene: TRBJ2-3
CDR3 DNA: TGCAGCGTTGAGGGCTCGGACACAGATACGCAGTATTTT
CDR3 protein: CSVEGSDTDTQYF

clone size: once
D gene: -
V gene: TRBV7-9
J gene: TRBJ2-5
CDR3 DNA: TGTGCCAGCAGCTTAGTGATCGGGGAAACAGAGACCCAGTACTTC
CDR3 protein: CASSLVIGETETQYF

clone size: -
D gene: -
V gene: TRBV11-2
J gene: TRBJ2-1
CDR3 DNA: TGTGCCAGCAGCTCCATACAGGGGAGGGGCAATGAGCAGTTCTTC
CDR3 protein: CASSSIQGRGNEQFF

clone size: -
D gene: -
V gene: TRBV10-3
J gene: TRBJ2-5
CDR3 DNA: TGTGCCATCTCGAAAGAGGGAGTTCAAGAGACCCAGTACTTC
CDR3 protein: CAISKEGVQETQYF